The source of this TCR beta chain is a study of Ad26.COV2.S vaccination and SARS-CoV-2 variants. Study-wide background: Donor allocation was to the COV1001 Ad26.COV2.S trial arm. Ad26.COV2.S was injected intramuscularly once or twice, 56 days apart. Notes on the study in general: Analyses of TCR breadth and depth may have underestimated total T cell responses.

Of note for this clone: Its target is unknown.

As for treatment: 15 to 20 received Ad26.COV2.S at low or high dose, single or two shots; a few received placebo; per-sample allocation not given. Specimens were obtained on day 63 following the first vaccine or placebo injection. Clones were read by immunoSEQ multiplex PCR, and TCRdb kept only the in-frame ones, dropping some. The sample yields about 400,000 clones, 83% seen once. The V and J ends lost 5 bases and 4 bases, in that order; junction bases with no gene match: 8. The length of the CDR3 is 15 residues. Germline lookup yields CDR1 SGHVS and CDR2 FQNEAQ. The V and J genes are TRBV7-8 and TRBJ1-2, with 9 nucleotides matching TRBD1. The origin of this receptor is a person between 18 and 65 years old who received the Ad26.COV2.S COVID-19 vaccine or a placebo. Sequencing used peripheral blood, obtained in a trial of Ad26.COV2.S vaccine versus placebo. As DNA, the CDR3 is TGTGCCAGCAGCAAAACAGGGGGCTCGGGCTATGGCTACACCTTC. This codes for CASSKTGGSGYGYTF.